This TCR beta chain was sequenced in a study of T-cell reconstitution after alpha-beta-depleted transplantation in children. Unique molecular identifiers featured in how the TCRbeta library was prepared. TCRdb ran MiXCR on the PCR reads and lists one entry per CDR3 protein. Of about 160,000 distinct CDR3 sequences in the sample, 11% were seen once. Looked up from germline, CDR1 is LNHNV and CDR2 is YYDKDF (reference sequence). With 6 bases clipped from V and 5 bases from J, the junction kept 9 bases outside the gene matches. The length of the CDR3 is 15 residues. This clonotype occurred many times. Sequenced material: PBMCs, taken before TCRalphabeta/CD19-depleted stem cell transplant. V is TRBV15 and J is TRBJ2-1; 8 positions match TRBD1. The TCR originated in a boy between 2 and 10 years old with acute myeloid leukemia, due to receive a stem cell transplant. The CDR3 sequence is CATRSGTGYHNEQFF. The CDR3 DNA sequence: TGTGCCACCAGATCCGGGACAGGCTATCACAATGAGCAGTTCTTC.